This T cell receptor (beta chain) was profiled in a study of blood T cell repertoires in COVID-19. Across the whole study: The United States, Italy and Spain supplied acute and convalescent COVID-19 samples. In each case, the material was cDNA or gDNA derived from T cells, B-cell-depleted T cells, or PBMCs.

As originally analysed: Amplification of reference gene primers was used by the study to estimate nucleated cell counts. Sequencing used immunoSEQ multiplex PCR; TCRdb keeps in-frame clones, though not all of them. The V and J calls and clone size are taken from that table; D and trimming were inferred from the DNA. The sample has about 87,000 clones, roughly 89% seen once; the top ten hold roughly 5.4%. This CDR3 is built from 15 residues. Trimming shortened V by 0 bases and J by 9 bases, and 16 bases separated the two germline ends. Germline V gives CDR1 SGHNT, CDR2 YYREEE (reference sequence). The source is an elderly woman with active COVID-19. The rearrangement links TRBV5-4 to TRBJ2-1; D remains ambiguous. Sequencing input: peripheral blood. The CDR3 nucleotides read TGTGCCAGCAGCTTGGCTCAGGTGCCGTCTGGTGAGCAGTTCTTC. Its translation: CASSLAQVPSGEQFF.